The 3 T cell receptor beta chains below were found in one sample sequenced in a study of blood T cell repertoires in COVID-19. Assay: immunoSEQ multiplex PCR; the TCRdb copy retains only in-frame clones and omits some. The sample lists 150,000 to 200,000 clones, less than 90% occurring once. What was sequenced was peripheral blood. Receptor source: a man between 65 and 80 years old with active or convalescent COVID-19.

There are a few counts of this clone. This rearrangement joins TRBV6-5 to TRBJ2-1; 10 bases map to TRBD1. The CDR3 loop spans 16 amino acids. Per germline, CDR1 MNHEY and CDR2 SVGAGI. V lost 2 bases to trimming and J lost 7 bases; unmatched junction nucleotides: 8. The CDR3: CASSYRPGQGWNEQFF. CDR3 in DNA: TGTGCCAGCAGTTACCGGCCGGGACAGGGGTGGAATGAGCAGTTCTTC.

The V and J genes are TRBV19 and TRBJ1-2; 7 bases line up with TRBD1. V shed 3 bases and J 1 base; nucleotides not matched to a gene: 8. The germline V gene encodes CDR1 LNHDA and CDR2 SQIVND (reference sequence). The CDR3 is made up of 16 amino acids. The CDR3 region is CASSIPGQKYNYGYTF. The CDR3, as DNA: TGTGCCAGTAGTATCCCGGGACAGAAGTATAACTATGGCTACACCTTC.

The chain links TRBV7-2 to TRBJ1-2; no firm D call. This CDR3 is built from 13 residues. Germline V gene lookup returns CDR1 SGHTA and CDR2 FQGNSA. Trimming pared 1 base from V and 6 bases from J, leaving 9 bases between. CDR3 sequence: CASSLVFQNGYTF. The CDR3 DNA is TGTGCCAGCAGCTTAGTTTTCCAGAATGGCTACACCTTC.